This T cell receptor beta chain was captured by sequencing in a study of T cell responses to AZD1222 COVID-19 vaccine. Study-wide results and limits: Clonal diversity may have been underestimated in mostly white British donors. Of the AZD1222 recipients, only 5 to 7 were seropositive at baseline. Regions 160-218 and 743-854 dominated among vaccine-associated CD4 TCRs spanning spike. Spike-specific TCR depth and breadth grew after two AZD1222 doses.

Remarks on this clone: What it binds is unknown. Mismatch with germline at one junction end may stem from a read error.

This table comes from immunoSEQ multiplex PCR, and its TCRdb copy is limited to in-frame clones, with some not included. This sample has about 160,000 clones; 90% to 95% occur once, and the top ten carry around 1.8%. Germline-derived CDR1 and CDR2 are SSHAT and FNYEAQ (reference sequence). This CDR3 region has 15 residues. This specimen was peripheral blood, taken on day 0 of AZD1222 vaccination. The clonotype originates from an adult in good health. This chain links TRBV7-7 with TRBJ2-3; the D gene is possibly TRBD2 (6 bases). CDR3 sequence: CASSLRLESTDTQYF. In DNA, the CDR3 is TGTGCTAGCAGCTTACGACTAGAGAGCACAGATACGCAGTATTTT.